Each of the 14 T cell receptor beta chains below was sequenced from the same sample in a study of cytomegalovirus exposure and HLA in healthy donors (dated by TCRdb to 2016 to 2017). Library preparation employed the immunoSEQ multiplex PCR assay. A mixture of 60 forward primers for TCR Vbeta segments and 13 reverse primers for TCR Jbeta segments was used in the multiplex PCR. In its TCRdb copy, this immuneACCESS table keeps in-frame sequences only and misses some clones. Where compared with another copy, unresolved V genes explain less than half of these, and the others have no known cause. This sample gives roughly 200,000 clones in total; about 77% of them show up just once. The top ten hold around 2.5% of the sample. The material sequenced was PBMCs. The receptor set was obtained from a man aged 55 to 70 in good health and CMV-seronegative.

The chain has TRBV5-1 and TRBJ2-5; D might be TRBD1 (7 bases). With 4 bases removed from V and 3 bases from J, the gap between germline ends came to 16 bases. The CDR3 is 15 amino acids. In germline, CDR1 is SGHRS, CDR2 YFSETQ. CDR3 in DNA: TGCGCCAGCAGCCCGACGACAGGGACTGAAGAGACCCAGTACTTC. It yields the protein CASSPTTGTEETQYF.

V and J are TRBV7-9 and TRBJ2-5, with TRBD1 identical over 8 bases. This CDR3 is 14 amino acids long. Germline loops: CDR1 SEHNR, CDR2 FQNEAQ (reference sequence). V lost 5 bases to trimming and J lost 2 bases; unmatched junction nucleotides: 4. For the CDR3, the DNA is TGTGCCAGCAGCCGGGGACAGGTGCAAGAGACCCAGTACTTC. Its protein product is CASSRGQVQETQYF.

The rearrangement joins TRBV19 to TRBJ1-5, with 9 bases identical to TRBD1. This CDR3 is built from 15 residues. The germline CDR1 and CDR2 sequences are LNHDA and SQIVND (reference sequence). The ends lost 6 bases at V and 2 bases at J; junction bases unmatched: 5. The CDR3 DNA reads TGTGCCAGTAGGCTACAGGGGGCAGGCAATCAGCCCCAGCATTTT. Its translation is CASRLQGAGNQPQHF.

This chain joins TRBV7-2 and TRBJ2-3; 12 nucleotides line up with TRBD2. CDR3 length: 16 amino acids. V dropped 6 bases and J dropped 4; count of bases not matched to a gene: 8. The germline V gene has CDR1 SGHTA and CDR2 FQGNSA. This chain's CDR3 is CASRTNLAGGADTQYF. The CDR3 nucleotides read TGTGCCAGCAGAACCAATCTAGCGGGAGGGGCAGATACGCAGTATTTT.

The V and J genes are TRBV25-1 and TRBJ1-6; 8 bases match TRBD1. V lost 4 bases, J lost 7 bases, and 6 bases stayed unmatched. Germline values: CDR1 MGHDK, CDR2 SYGVNS. CDR3 length: 15 residues. The CDR3 here is CASSGGTGQNSPLHF. Written as DNA, the CDR3 is TGTGCCAGCAGTGGAGGGACAGGTCAAAATTCACCCCTCCACTTT.

The chain employs TRBV5-1 and TRBJ2-7; 11 bases map to TRBD2. Germline assignment: CDR1 SGHRS and CDR2 YFSETQ. This CDR3 contains 15 residues. Losses at the gene ends were 6 bases for V and 2 bases for J; bases not matched to a gene: 7. In DNA form, the CDR3 reads TGCGCCAGCACCCCCCTTAGCGGGGGGGCCTACGAGCAGTACTTC. It translates to CASTPLSGGAYEQYF. Together with reference TRBV5-1 and TRBJ2-7, the CDR3 gives the full variable domain: KAGVTQTPRYLIKTRGQQVTLSCSPISGHRSVSWYQQTPGQGLQFLFEYFSETQRNKGNFPGRFSGRQFSNSRSEMNVSTLELGDSALYLCASTPLSGGAYEQYFGPGTRLTVT.

The V gene is TRBV21-1, the J gene TRBJ2-1; the DNA was not used to check the table's D call, TRBD2. TRBV21-1 is assigned pseudogene status. The CDR3 totals 16 residues. The CDR3 loop is CASSLIGGAGDNEQFF. CDR3 DNA: TGTGCCAGCAGCCTAATCGGGGGTGCGGGGGACAATGAGCAGTTCTTC.

This clone was recorded once. The rearrangement links TRBV2 to TRBJ2-3, with TRBD2 as a possible D gene (6 bases). This CDR3 is 13 amino acids long. V was pared by 8 bases and J by 4 bases, with 13 bases between. Germline CDR1 and CDR2: SNHLY and FYNNEI. The chain's CDR3 is CASPGGAADTQYF. The CDR3 DNA reads as TGTGCCAGCCCCGGGGGAGCAGCAGATACGCAGTATTTT.

This sequence joins TRBV5-6 and TRBJ2-7, with 9 bases identical to TRBD1. There are 14 residues in the CDR3. The germline gives CDR1 SGHDT, CDR2 YYEEEE. The V gene end was trimmed by 5 bases and the J gene end by 4 bases; junction bases not matched to a gene: 7. The CDR3: CASSPGQGIYEQYF. The CDR3 nucleotides are TGTGCCAGCAGTCCGGGACAGGGTATTTACGAGCAGTACTTC.

The genes are TRBV7-8 and TRBJ1-1, with 8 bases that match TRBD1. CDR1 is SGHVS and CDR2 is FQNEAQ in the germline V gene. V lost 1 base and J lost 1; bases outside the gene matches: 5. CDR3 length: 16 residues. The CDR3 protein is CASSLVPGTGNTEAFF. DNA for the CDR3: TGTGCCAGCAGCTTAGTGCCCGGGACAGGGAACACTGAAGCTTTCTTT.

The CDR3 region is CSVGDREADTQYF. CDR3 nucleotide sequence: TGCAGCGTAGGGGACAGGGAGGCAGATACGCAGTATTTT. The chain joins TRBV29-1 to TRBJ2-3; TRBD1 agrees at 9 bases. This CDR3 has 13 amino acids. J gave up 4 bases and V 6 bases, and 5 bases lay outside the gene matches. The germline CDR1 and CDR2 sequences are SQVTM and ANQGSEA.

This clone was observed once. The CDR3 DNA follows: TGTGCCAGTTTCAGGGGGTCGGGTGAGCAGTTCTTC. It codes for CASFRGSGEQFF. V is TRBV27 and J is TRBJ2-1; 7 bases are shared with TRBD1. V shed 9 bases, J shed 9 bases, and the junction held 8 bases outside the gene matches. Germline values: CDR1 MNHEY, CDR2 SMNVEV (reference sequence). The CDR3 has 12 amino acids.

V is TRBV6-5 and J is TRBJ2-7; D possibly corresponds to TRBD2 (5 bases). The CDR3 runs 13 residues. V lost 5 bases, J lost 4 bases, and 12 bases lay in between. Germline V gene data show CDR1 as MNHEY and CDR2 as SVGAGI. Here the CDR3 DNA reads TGTGCCAGCAGTCCGCGACGGGAATACGAGCAGTACTTC. Its translation is CASSPRREYEQYF.

This chain connects TRBV2 to TRBJ2-7; 7 bases match TRBD1. The CDR3 runs to 13 residues. The germline V gene encodes CDR1 SNHLY and CDR2 FYNNEI. Trimming at V came to 6 bases and at J to 1 base, leaving 3 bases not matched to a gene. The CDR3 loop reads CASSPGGSYEQYF. The CDR3 DNA sequence: TGTGCCAGCAGCCCAGGGGGTTCCTACGAGCAGTACTTC.